The present T cell receptor (beta chain) was sequenced within a study of PD-1 blockade in classical Hodgkin lymphoma. Overall study results and limits: There was a significant rise in CD4+ TCR diversity by C4D1, with no such rise for CD8+.

For this clone: Its specificity is not known.

Libraries were prepared by immunoSEQ multiplex PCR; TCRdb keeps only in-frame clonotypes and omits some of them. In the table there are approximately 11,000 clones, roughly 80% of which are singletons. All the patients suffered relapse after autologous stem cell transplantation, and brentuximab vedotin exposure differed. Specimen: peripheral blood mononuclear cells (PBMCs), collected at baseline. This TCR was sampled from a human donor with classical Hodgkin lymphoma.

The CDR3 bases are TGTGCCAGTGGAGGGGAGGGGTGGGCCGGGGAGCTGTTTTTT. This gives the protein CASGGEGWAGELFF. The J gene is TRBJ2-2, the V gene TRBV19, with 7 bases that match TRBD2. This CDR3 region has 14 residues. J gave up 6 bases and V 8 bases, and 9 bases lay outside the gene matches. Germline loops: CDR1 LNHDA, CDR2 SQIVND (reference sequence).